This entry lists 12 T cell receptor beta chains sequenced from one sample in a study of beta chain features in type 1 diabetes. Of the isolated RNA, all was reverse transcribed, and so the sequenced material was expressed TCRB transcripts. Clones were sequenced by immunoSEQ multiplex PCR, and TCRdb holds only the in-frame ones, with some missing. The profile shows 350,000 to 400,000 clones, less than 15% of them singletons. Sequenced: naive CD4+ T cells from blood. Receptors originate from a woman aged 18 to 35 in good health.

The table lists this clone with a few counts. The DNA for the CDR3 is TGTGCCAGCGGGGGACAGGGCTTTATGGCCAACGTCCTGACTTTC. Protein sequence: CASGGQGFMANVLTF. The chain joins TRBV2 to TRBJ2-6, with 9 bases that match TRBD1. The length of the CDR3 is 15 residues. J was trimmed by 6 bases and V by 8 bases; bases with no gene match: 8. Germline V gives CDR1 SNHLY, CDR2 FYNNEI. Drawing the rest from reference TRBV2 and TRBJ2-6, the complete variable domain is EPEVTQTPSHQVTQMGQEVILRCVPISNHLYFYWYRQILGQKVEFLVSFYNNEISEKSEIFDDQFSVERPDGSNFTLKIRSTKLEDSAMYFCASGGQGFMANVLTFGAGSRLTVL.

The CDR3 DNA reads TGTGCCTTCTCTAGGGGGGGCGGCAATCAGCCCCAGCATTTT. Protein sequence: CAFSRGGGNQPQHF. This chain links TRBV30 with TRBJ1-5; D may be TRBD1 (6 bases). This CDR3 has 14 amino acids. CDR1 is GTSNPN and CDR2 is SVGIG in the germline V gene (reference sequence). The V and J ends lost 7 bases and 2 bases respectively, with 15 bases between them.

V and J are TRBV27 and TRBJ2-3, with 8 bases aligning to TRBD2. Looked up from germline, CDR1 is MNHEY and CDR2 is SMNVEV (reference sequence). CDR3 length equals 15 residues. Trimming took 3 bases from V and 3 from J; bases not matched to a gene: 5. CDR3 loop: CASSFVGRGTDTQYF. The CDR3 bases are TGTGCCAGCAGTTTTGTCGGGAGGGGTACAGATACGCAGTATTTT.

The chain uses TRBV7-8 and TRBJ2-1, with D perhaps TRBD2 (5 bases). V lost 5 bases and J lost 6, with 14 bases in between. The CDR3 extends over 14 amino acids. CDR1 is SGHVS and CDR2 is FQNEAQ in the germline V gene. The CDR3 DNA reads as TGTGCCAGCAGCCCAGCGGAGACCGGCAATGAGCAGTTCTTC. Its translation: CASSPAETGNEQFF.

The V and J genes are TRBV5-4 and TRBJ2-3; TRBD1 might be the D (5 bases). This CDR3 has 14 amino acids. Trimming cost V 0 bases and J 11 bases, with 16 bases left between them. The germline CDR1 and CDR2 sequences are SGHNT and YYREEE (reference sequence). CDR3 nucleotides: TGTGCCAGCAGCTTGGAAGGGGTCCTTCATCAGCAGTATTTT. Translating gives CASSLEGVLHQQYF. Full variable domain (rest looked up from reference TRBV5-4 and TRBJ2-3): ETGVTQSPTHLIKTRGQQVTLRCSSQSGHNTVSWYQQALGQGPQFIFQYYREEENGRGNFPPRFSGLQFPNYSSELNVNALELDDSALYLCASSLEGVLHQQYFGPGTRLTVL.

This clone has a handful of counts. The gene calls are TRBV15 and TRBJ1-4; TRBD1 agrees at 7 bases. CDR3 length equals 14 residues. Germline V gene sequence: CDR1 LNHNV, CDR2 YYDKDF (reference sequence). The J segment lost 8 bases and the V segment lost 0 bases, leaving 3 bases of the junction unmatched. The CDR3 coding sequence is TGTGCCACCAGCAGAGATCTACAGGGGGAAAAACTGTTTTTT. Protein sequence: CATSRDLQGEKLFF.

This clone was detected a few times. The V gene is TRBV5-1, the J gene TRBJ2-5; D ambiguous. The ends were cut back, 2 bases at V and 5 bases at J, with 7 bases in the middle. The germline V gene encodes CDR1 SGHRS and CDR2 YFSETQ. The CDR3 spans 12 residues. CDR3 in DNA: TGCGCCAGCAGCTTTACCGGGGAGACCCAGTACTTC. It specifies CASSFTGETQYF.

The rearrangement uses TRBV10-3 and TRBJ2-3; the match to TRBD2 covers 13 bases. V was pared by 3 bases and J by 5 bases, with 5 bases of the junction left unmatched. Germline values: CDR1 ENHRY, CDR2 SYGVKD. This CDR3 has 16 residues. CDR3 DNA sequence: TGTGCCATCAGTGAAGGACTAGCGGGAGTGGTAGATACGCAGTATTTT. Its translation is CAISEGLAGVVDTQYF.

This clone occurred a few times. The V and J genes are TRBV28 and TRBJ2-1; 14 bases align to TRBD2. Germline trimming cut 8 bases from V and 5 bases from J; bases unmatched to any gene: 5. Germline values: CDR1 MDHEN, CDR2 SYDVKM. This CDR3 comprises 15 residues. In nucleotides, the CDR3 is TGTGCCAGCCAGGGGGGACTAGCGGGAGACAATGAGCAGTTCTTC. It encodes CASQGGLAGDNEQFF. Full variable domain (missing parts from reference TRBV28 and TRBJ2-1): DVKVTQSSRYLVKRTGEKVFLECVQDMDHENMFWYRQDPGLGLRLIYFSYDVKMKEKGDIPEGYSVSREKKERFSLILESASTNQTSMYLCASQGGLAGDNEQFFGPGTRLTVL.

This chain uses TRBV30 with TRBJ1-1; TRBD1 matches 9 bases. J was trimmed by 10 bases and V by 0 bases; bases with no gene match: 0. CDR1 and CDR2 from the germline V gene are GTSNPN and SVGIG (reference sequence). This CDR3 comprises 11 residues. CDR3 DNA sequence: TGTGCCTGGAGTGTGGACAGGGGAGCTTTCTTT. It is translated as CAWSVDRGAFF.

V is TRBV1 and J is TRBJ2-6; TRBD1, as called in the table, went unchecked against the DNA. TRBV1 is a documented pseudogene. The CDR3 covers 19 residues. CDR3 DNA sequence: TGCACCAGTAGCCAAGTAATTGGACAGGGGGACTCTGGGGCCAACGTCCTGACTTTC. Protein product: CTSSQVIGQGDSGANVLTF.

The CDR3 is CASSSSDFGNQPQHF. The DNA for the CDR3 is TGTGCCAGCAGCTCTTCCGACTTTGGCAATCAGCCCCAGCATTTT. V is TRBV11-2 and J is TRBJ1-5; D is uncertain. This CDR3 is 15 amino acids long. V was trimmed by 4 bases and J by 2 bases, leaving 12 bases between them. The germline V gene encodes CDR1 SGHAT and CDR2 FQNNGV.